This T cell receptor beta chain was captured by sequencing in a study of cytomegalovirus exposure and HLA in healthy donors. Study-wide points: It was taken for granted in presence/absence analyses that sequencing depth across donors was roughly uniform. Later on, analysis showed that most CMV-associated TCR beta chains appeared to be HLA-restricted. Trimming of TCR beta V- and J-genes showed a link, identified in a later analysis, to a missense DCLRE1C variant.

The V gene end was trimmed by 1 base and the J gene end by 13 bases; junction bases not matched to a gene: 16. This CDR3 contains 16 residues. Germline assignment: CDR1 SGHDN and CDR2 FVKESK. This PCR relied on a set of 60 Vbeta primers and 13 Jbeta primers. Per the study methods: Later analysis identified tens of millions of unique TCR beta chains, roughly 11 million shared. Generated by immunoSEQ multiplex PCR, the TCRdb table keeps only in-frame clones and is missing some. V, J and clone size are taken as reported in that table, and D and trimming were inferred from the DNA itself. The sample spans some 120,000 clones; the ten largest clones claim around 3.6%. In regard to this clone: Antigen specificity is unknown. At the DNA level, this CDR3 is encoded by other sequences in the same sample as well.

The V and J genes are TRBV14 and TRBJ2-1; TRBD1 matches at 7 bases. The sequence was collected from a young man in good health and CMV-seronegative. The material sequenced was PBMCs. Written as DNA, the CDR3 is TGTGCCAGCAGCCAAGGAGTCGGTCAGGGGGACGGTGAACAGTTCTTC. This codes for CASSQGVGQGDGEQFF. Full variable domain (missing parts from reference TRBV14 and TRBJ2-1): EAGVTQFPSHSVIEKGQTVTLRCDPISGHDNLYWYRRVMGKEIKFLLHFVKESKQDESGMPNNRFLAERTGGTYSTLKVQPAELEDSGVYFCASSQGVGQGDGEQFFGPGTRLTVL.